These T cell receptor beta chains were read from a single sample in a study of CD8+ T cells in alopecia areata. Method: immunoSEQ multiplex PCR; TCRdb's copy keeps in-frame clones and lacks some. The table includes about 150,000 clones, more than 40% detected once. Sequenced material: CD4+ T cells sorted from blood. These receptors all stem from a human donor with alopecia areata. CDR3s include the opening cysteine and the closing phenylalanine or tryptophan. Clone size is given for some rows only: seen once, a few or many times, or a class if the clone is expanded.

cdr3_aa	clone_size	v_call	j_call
CASNPVPGANVLTF	-	TRBV5-1	TRBJ2-6
CSLSLTQETQYF	-	TRBV29-1	TRBJ2-5
CASRWGVNEQFF	-	TRBV2	TRBJ2-1
CSAVGPGNEKLFF	few	TRBV29-1	TRBJ1-4
CSVPGRAINEQFF	few	TRBV29-1	TRBJ2-1
CASSRLNQGTEAFF	-	TRBV5-1	TRBJ1-1
CAWSPGDMNTEAFF	-	TRBV30	TRBJ1-1
CASSQRLENYGYTF	-	TRBV28	TRBJ1-2
CASSQRGIPNQPQHF	-	TRBV27	TRBJ1-5
CAISDAESSYNEQFF	-	TRBV10-3	TRBJ2-1
CASSLEGPRDYGYTF	-	TRBV5-1	TRBJ1-2
CASSFRRGVDEQFF	-	TRBV5-1	TRBJ2-1
CASSLGTPGTQYF	few	TRBV5-1	TRBJ2-5
CASSLGQIPYEQYF	-	TRBV5-1	TRBJ2-7
CASSLNPGQGYEQFF	-	TRBV7-3	TRBJ2-1
CATSRDPLSREQFF	-	TRBV15	TRBJ2-1
CASSEYGTEKLFF	-	TRBV25-1	TRBJ1-4
CASSAPQGANEKLFF	-	TRBV9	TRBJ1-4
CSVETSISGEQYF	few	TRBV29-1	TRBJ2-7
CASSLKGSVNTEAFF	few	TRBV5-4	TRBJ1-1
CASSQGLLLAGYNEQFF	few	TRBV4-1	TRBJ2-1
CASSRLGTGYEQYF	-	TRBV27	TRBJ2-7
CSVTRRGGTPLQETQYF	few	TRBV29-1	TRBJ2-5
CASSQDWDPFTDTQYF	-	TRBV14	TRBJ2-3
CASSRSGPGETQYF	-	TRBV28	TRBJ2-5
CASSLSTISYEQYF	-	TRBV7-8	TRBJ2-7
CASSLALQEQYF	once	TRBV7-8	TRBJ2-7
CASRGPTGGEAFF	-	TRBV7-6	TRBJ1-1
CASSPQGAGSQETQYF	-	TRBV28	TRBJ2-5
CASSLRLAPDTQYF	once	TRBV7-9	TRBJ2-3
CASSRDPGTQYF	-	TRBV25-1	TRBJ2-5
CASMNRGPGNQPQHF	-	TRBV28	TRBJ1-5
CASTRDNSNQPQHF	-	TRBV28	TRBJ1-5
CASSLDGVRETQYF	-	TRBV5-1	TRBJ2-5
CASSVGRDTEAFF	-	TRBV7-9	TRBJ1-1
CSVRSGGSSYEQYF	-	TRBV29-1	TRBJ2-7
CASSMGATDTQYF	-	TRBV28	TRBJ2-3
CASNSLPGLGFLETQYF	-	TRBV28	TRBJ2-5
CSVEGPAPLGAFF	few	TRBV29-1	TRBJ1-1
CASSALAGGMETQYF	-	TRBV7-9	TRBJ2-5
CASSLGVSQPQHF	-	TRBV5-6	TRBJ1-5
CASSPGQETQYF	few	TRBV18	TRBJ2-5
CASSYSATGNNEQFF	once	TRBV6-5	TRBJ2-1
CAWSVRLAGAETQYF	-	TRBV30	TRBJ2-5
CASSEAPGSLQETQYF	-	TRBV2	TRBJ2-5
CSVASGVSYNEQFF	few	TRBV29-1	TRBJ2-1
CASSQRGIQYF	few	TRBV4-1	TRBJ2-4
CASSLASYEQYF	-	TRBV28	TRBJ2-7
CASSLSGLDTQYF	-	TRBV27	TRBJ2-3
CASSQLTTGELFF	-	TRBV7-9	TRBJ2-2
CSVGRIMNTEAFF	-	TRBV29-1	TRBJ1-1
CASSQTPSTEAFF	-	TRBV2	TRBJ1-1
CASSQDPPGVYAGANVLTF	few	TRBV14	TRBJ2-6
CASSTGTGGAEPQHF	-	TRBV7-9	TRBJ1-5
CASSGTEQETQYF	few	TRBV7-9	TRBJ2-5